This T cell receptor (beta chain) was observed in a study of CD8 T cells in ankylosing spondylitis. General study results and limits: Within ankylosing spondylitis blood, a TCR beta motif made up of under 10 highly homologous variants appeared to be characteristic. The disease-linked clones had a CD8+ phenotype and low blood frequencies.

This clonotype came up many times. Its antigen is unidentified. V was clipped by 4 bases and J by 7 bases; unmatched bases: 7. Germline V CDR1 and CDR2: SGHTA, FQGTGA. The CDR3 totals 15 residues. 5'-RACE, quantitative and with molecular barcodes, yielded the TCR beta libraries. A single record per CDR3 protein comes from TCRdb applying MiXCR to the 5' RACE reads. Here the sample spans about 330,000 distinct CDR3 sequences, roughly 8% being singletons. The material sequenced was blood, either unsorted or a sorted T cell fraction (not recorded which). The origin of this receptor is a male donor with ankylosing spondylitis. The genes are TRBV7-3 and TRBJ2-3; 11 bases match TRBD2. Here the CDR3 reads CASSWTSGQGNTQYF. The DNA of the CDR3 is TGTGCCAGCAGCTGGACTAGCGGGCAGGGGAATACGCAGTATTTT.